These T cell receptor beta chains were read from a single sample in a study of blood T cell repertoires in COVID-19. Clones were sequenced by immunoSEQ multiplex PCR, and TCRdb holds only the in-frame ones, with some missing. The sample contains some 55,000 clones, just over 90% of which appear only once. Sequencing input: peripheral blood. The source is a middle-aged woman with active COVID-19. Each CDR3 is given with its conserved first and last residue. Each record gives: J gene, D gene, clone size, V gene, CDR3 DNA, CDR3 protein. A D gene is named only where the DNA matches it firmly. For some rows the clone size is stated as once, few or many, or as a class when expanded; others skip it.

>TRBJ2-2|NA|NA|TRBV6-5
TGTGCCAGCAGTAGGACAGCCACCGGGGAGCTGTTTTTT
CASSRTATGELFF
>TRBJ1-6|NA|NA|TRBV6-6
TGTGCCAGCAGTTACTCAGGGGGGGGCGGTAATTCACCCCTCCACTTT
CASSYSGGGGNSPLHF
>TRBJ1-3|NA|NA|TRBV11-3
TGTGCCAGCAGCTTAGAAGGGGCGGCTGGAAACACCATATATTTT
CASSLEGAAGNTIYF
>TRBJ2-3|TRBD1|NA|TRBV5-1
TGCGCCAGCACCCCGACAGGGTTGTGGGCAGATACGCAGTATTTT
CASTPTGLWADTQYF
>TRBJ2-1|NA|NA|TRBV7-9
TGTGCCAGCAGCTTCACAGGGTCGAGCAGGGATGAGCAGTTCTTC
CASSFTGSSRDEQFF
>TRBJ1-5|TRBD1|NA|TRBV6-1
TGTGCCAGCAGTGATAGGGGGACAGCCTATCAGCCCCAGCATTTT
CASSDRGTAYQPQHF
>TRBJ1-5|NA|NA|TRBV7-2
TGTGCCAGCAGCTTTCAGGGTCTGAGCAATCAGCCCCAGCATTTT
CASSFQGLSNQPQHF
>TRBJ2-5|TRBD2|NA|TRBV12-3/TRBV12-4
TGTGCCAGCAGTTTGCTAGCGGCAGAGACCCAGTACTTC
CASSLLAAETQYF
>TRBJ1-5|NA|few|TRBV4-2
TGTGCCAGCAGCCAAGATATAACCCGGGGTTCTACGGGGTGCAATCAGCCCCAGCATTTT
CASSQDITRGSTGCNQPQHF
>TRBJ2-5|TRBD2|NA|TRBV7-3
TGTGCCAGCAGCCCGAACTCGGGACTAGCGGGGGGAACCCAGTACTTC
CASSPNSGLAGGTQYF
>TRBJ1-5|NA|NA|TRBV5-6
TGTGCCAGCAGCCTAGAACAGGTACATCAGCCCCAGCATTTT
CASSLEQVHQPQHF
>TRBJ1-1|TRBD1|NA|TRBV30
TGTGCCTGGAGCGAGGGACAGCTGAACACTGAAGCTTTCTTT
CAWSEGQLNTEAFF
>TRBJ1-1|NA|NA|TRBV23-1
TGCGCCAGCAGTCAACGGGGTGAGAGGTTGAACACTGAAGCTTTCTTT
CASSQRGERLNTEAFF
>TRBJ2-5|TRBD1|NA|TRBV5-1
TGCGCCAGCTCGTTCTCACAGGGGTCCCAGTACTTC
CASSFSQGSQYF
>TRBJ1-1|TRBD1|NA|TRBV30
TGTGCCTGGAGTCTAACTCAGGGGGCCCCTGGGTCTTTCTTT
CAWSLTQGAPGSFF
>TRBJ2-3|TRBD2|NA|TRBV19
TGTGCCAGTAGCCGACTAGCGGGTCGCACAGATACGCAGTATTTT
CASSRLAGRTDTQYF
>TRBJ2-7|NA|NA|TRBV28
TGTGCCAGCAGTTTGTCACAGGGAGCCTACGAGCAGTACTTC
CASSLSQGAYEQYF
>TRBJ2-2|NA|NA|TRBV7-2
TGTGCCAGCAGCTTGAGAGGAAACACCGGGGAGCTGTTTTTT
CASSLRGNTGELFF
>TRBJ1-6|NA|few|TRBV21-1
TGTGCCAGCAGCACCCCGGCGGCAGGGGACCCTTCTCCGACAAGAAGCTCCTATAATTCACCCCTCCACTTT
CASSTPAAGDPSPTRSSYNSPLHF
>TRBJ2-5|TRBD1|NA|TRBV5-5
TGTGCCAGCAGCCCCCGGGACAGGGGCGTCGGGGAGACCCAGTACTTC
CASSPRDRGVGETQYF
>TRBJ2-7|TRBD1|NA|TRBV5-1
TGCGCCAGCAATTCGGACAGGGGATTTTACGAGCAGTACTTC
CASNSDRGFYEQYF
>TRBJ1-1|TRBD1|NA|TRBV14
TGTGCCAGCAGCCAAGAAGTAGGCCCAGGGACAGGGAGCACTGAAGCTTTCTTT
CASSQEVGPGTGSTEAFF
>TRBJ2-3|NA|NA|TRBV7-8
TGTGCCAGCGAGATACAACCAGGGGATTTTAGCACAGATACGCAGTATTTT
CASEIQPGDFSTDTQYF
>TRBJ2-2|NA|NA|TRBV2
TGTGCCAGCAGGGAGGGCAGATTCACCGGGGAGCTGTTTTTT
CASREGRFTGELFF
>TRBJ2-5|TRBD2|NA|TRBV19
TGTGCCAGTAGTACGGGAGGCATAAATCAAGAGACCCAGTACTTC
CASSTGGINQETQYF
>TRBJ2-5|NA|NA|TRBV6-1
TGTGCCAGCAGTGACCCCAGACGGGGGTGGTATCGGGAGACCCAGTACTTC
CASSDPRRGWYRETQYF
>TRBJ1-1|TRBD1|NA|TRBV10-3
TGTGCCATGGGGACAGGGAGAGTCAGTGAAGCTTTCTTT
CAMGTGRVSEAFF
>TRBJ2-7|NA|NA|TRBV5-1
TGCGCCAGCAGCCCGGCCGGAGGGAGATCCTCCTACGAGCAGTACTTC
CASSPAGGRSSYEQYF
>TRBJ2-3|TRBD2|NA|TRBV5-4
TGTGCCAGCAGGTATGCGGGGGGGCCGGATACGCAGTATTTT
CASRYAGGPDTQYF
>TRBJ1-1|NA|NA|TRBV10-3
TGTGCCATCAAACAGCTCTGGGACACTGAAGCTTTCTTT
CAIKQLWDTEAFF
>TRBJ1-2|NA|NA|TRBV3-1/TRBV3-2
TGTGCCAGCAGCCAAGTTGAGGCAGGGTATGGCTACACCTTC
CASSQVEAGYGYTF
>TRBJ2-1|NA|once|TRBV7-8
TGTGCCAGCAGCCCGGACAGCTATGGGAATGAGCAGTTCTTC
CASSPDSYGNEQFF
>TRBJ2-3|NA|NA|TRBV18
TGTGCCAGCTCACCACGGGCAGAATCGGATACGCAGTATTTT
CASSPRAESDTQYF
>TRBJ2-1|TRBD1|NA|TRBV19
TGTGCCAGTAGCACCCAGGGGGCGGTTTCCTACAATGAGCAGTTCTTC
CASSTQGAVSYNEQFF
>TRBJ1-6|NA|NA|TRBV29-1
TGCAGCGTCCGGGACACCGATAATTCACCCCTCCACTTT
CSVRDTDNSPLHF
>TRBJ2-1|TRBD2|NA|TRBV9
TGTGCCAGCAGCGTAGCGCTAGCGGAAAATGAGCAGTTCTTC
CASSVALAENEQFF
>TRBJ2-7|NA|NA|TRBV9
TGTGCCAGCAGCGCGGGGACATCTCAGGGCGAGCAGTACTTC
CASSAGTSQGEQYF
>TRBJ2-3|TRBD2|NA|TRBV3-1/TRBV3-2
TGTGCCAGCAGCCAAGATCGGCGGGGGGGCCGGGATACGCAGTATTTT
CASSQDRRGGRDTQYF
>TRBJ1-2|TRBD1|few|TRBV6-1
TGTGCCAGCAGTGTAACAGGGGAGCCCAGGGGCTATGGCTACACCTTC
CASSVTGEPRGYGYTF
>TRBJ2-7|NA|NA|TRBV29-1
TGCAGCGTTGTACTCACCTACGAGCAGTACTTC
CSVVLTYEQYF
>TRBJ2-6|TRBD2|once|TRBV11-3
TGTGCCAGCAGCTCCTTTAGACCGGGACTAATCTCTGGGGCCAACGTCCTGACTTTC
CASSSFRPGLISGANVLTF